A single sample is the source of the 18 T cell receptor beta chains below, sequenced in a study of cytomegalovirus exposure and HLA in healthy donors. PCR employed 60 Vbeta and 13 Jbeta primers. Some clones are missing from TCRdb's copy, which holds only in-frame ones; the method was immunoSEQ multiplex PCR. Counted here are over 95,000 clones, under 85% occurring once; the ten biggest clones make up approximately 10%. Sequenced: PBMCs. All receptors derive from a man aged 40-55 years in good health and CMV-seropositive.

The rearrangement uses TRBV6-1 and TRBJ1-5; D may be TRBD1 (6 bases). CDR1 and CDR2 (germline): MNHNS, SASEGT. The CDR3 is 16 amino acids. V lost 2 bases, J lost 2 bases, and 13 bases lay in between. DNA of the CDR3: TGTGCCAGCAGTGAACTCTTTACAGGGCGCAATCAGCCCCAGCATTTT. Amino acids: CASSELFTGRNQPQHF.

Written as DNA, the CDR3 is TGTGCCAGCAGCGTACGGGACTACGGCACAGATACGCAGTATTTT. It translates to CASSVRDYGTDTQYF. This chain uses TRBV9 with TRBJ2-3, with 7 bases matching TRBD2. The V gene end was trimmed by 1 base and the J gene end by 1 base; junction bases not matched to a gene: 3. CDR1 is SGDLS, CDR2 YYNGEE, per germline. The CDR3 loop spans 15 amino acids. The variable domain in full, completed from reference TRBV9 and TRBJ2-3, reads DSGVTQTPKHLITATGQRVTLRCSPRSGDLSVYWYQQSLDQGLQFLIQYYNGEERAKGNILERFSAQQFPDLHSELNLSSLELGDSALYFCASSVRDYGTDTQYFGPGTRLTVL.

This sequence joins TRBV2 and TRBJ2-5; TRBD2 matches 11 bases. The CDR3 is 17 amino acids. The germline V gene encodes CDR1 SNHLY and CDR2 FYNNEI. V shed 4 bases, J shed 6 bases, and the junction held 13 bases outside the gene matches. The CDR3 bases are TGTGCCAGCAGTGTTGAACTAGCGGGGGACGTTGTAAAGACCCAGTACTTC. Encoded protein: CASSVELAGDVVKTQYF.

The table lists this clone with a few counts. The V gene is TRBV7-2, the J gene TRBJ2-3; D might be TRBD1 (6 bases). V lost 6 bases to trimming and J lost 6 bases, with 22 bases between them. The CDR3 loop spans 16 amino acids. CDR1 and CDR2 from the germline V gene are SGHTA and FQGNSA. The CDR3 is CASSMQGLIRIDTQYF. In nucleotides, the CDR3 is TGTGCCAGCAGTATGCAGGGGTTGATTAGGATTGATACGCAGTATTTT. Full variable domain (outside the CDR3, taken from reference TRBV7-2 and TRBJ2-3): GAGVSQSPSNKVTEKGKDVELRCDPISGHTALYWYRQSLGQGLEFLIYFQGNSAPDKSGLPSDRFSAERTGGSVSTLTIQRTQQEDSAVYLCASSMQGLIRIDTQYFGPGTRLTVL.

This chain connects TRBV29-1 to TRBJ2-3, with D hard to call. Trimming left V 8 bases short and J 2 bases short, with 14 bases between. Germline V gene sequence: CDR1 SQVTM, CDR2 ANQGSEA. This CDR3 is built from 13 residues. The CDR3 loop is CSTSIRFTDTQYF. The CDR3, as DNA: TGCAGCACCAGTATTCGTTTCACAGATACGCAGTATTTT.

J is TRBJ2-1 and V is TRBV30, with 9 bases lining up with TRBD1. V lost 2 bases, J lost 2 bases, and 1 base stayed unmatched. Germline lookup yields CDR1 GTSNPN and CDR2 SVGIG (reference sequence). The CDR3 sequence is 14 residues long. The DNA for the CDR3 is TGTGCCTGGAGTCGACAGGGGGCCTACAATGAGCAGTTCTTC. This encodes CAWSRQGAYNEQFF.

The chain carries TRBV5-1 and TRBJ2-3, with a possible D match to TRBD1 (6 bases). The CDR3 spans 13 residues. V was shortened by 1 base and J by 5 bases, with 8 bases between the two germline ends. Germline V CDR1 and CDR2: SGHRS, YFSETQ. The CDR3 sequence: CASSLRGQDTQYF. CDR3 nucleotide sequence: TGCGCCAGCAGCTTGAGGGGACAAGATACGCAGTATTTT. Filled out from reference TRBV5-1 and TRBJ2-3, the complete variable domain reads KAGVTQTPRYLIKTRGQQVTLSCSPISGHRSVSWYQQTPGQGLQFLFEYFSETQRNKGNFPGRFSGRQFSNSRSEMNVSTLELGDSALYLCASSLRGQDTQYFGPGTRLTVL.

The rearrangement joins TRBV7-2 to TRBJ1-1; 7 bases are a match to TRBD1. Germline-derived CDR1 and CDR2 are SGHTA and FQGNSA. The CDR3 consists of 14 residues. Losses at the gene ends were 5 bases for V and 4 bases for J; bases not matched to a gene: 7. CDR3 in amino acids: CASSARQGFTEAFF. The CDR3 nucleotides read TGTGCCAGCAGCGCTCGACAGGGTTTCACTGAAGCTTTCTTT.

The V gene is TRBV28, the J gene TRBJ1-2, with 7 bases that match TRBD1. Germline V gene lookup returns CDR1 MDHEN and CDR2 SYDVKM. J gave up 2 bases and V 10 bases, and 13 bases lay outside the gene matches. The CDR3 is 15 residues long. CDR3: CAIVGQPTLNYGYTF. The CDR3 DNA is TGTGCCATCGTGGGACAGCCGACCCTAAACTATGGCTACACCTTC.

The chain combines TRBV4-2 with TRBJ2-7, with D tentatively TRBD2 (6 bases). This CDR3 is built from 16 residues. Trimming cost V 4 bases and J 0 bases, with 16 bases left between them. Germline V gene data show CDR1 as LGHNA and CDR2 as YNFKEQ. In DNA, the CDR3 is TGTGCCAGCAGCCGCGGGACGGTGCAGGGCTCCTACGAGCAGTACTTC. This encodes CASSRGTVQGSYEQYF.

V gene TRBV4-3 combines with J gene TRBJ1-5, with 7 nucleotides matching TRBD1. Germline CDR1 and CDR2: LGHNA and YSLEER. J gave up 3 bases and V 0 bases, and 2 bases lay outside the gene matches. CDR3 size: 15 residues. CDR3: CASSQDGQANQPQHF. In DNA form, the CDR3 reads TGCGCCAGCAGCCAAGATGGACAGGCCAATCAGCCCCAGCATTTT.

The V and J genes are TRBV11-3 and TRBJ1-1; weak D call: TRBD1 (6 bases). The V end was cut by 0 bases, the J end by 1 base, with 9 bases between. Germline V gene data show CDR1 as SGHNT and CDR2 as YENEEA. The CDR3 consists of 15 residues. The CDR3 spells CASSLDGGENTEAFF. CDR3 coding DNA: TGTGCCAGCAGCTTAGATGGGGGCGAGAACACTGAAGCTTTCTTT.

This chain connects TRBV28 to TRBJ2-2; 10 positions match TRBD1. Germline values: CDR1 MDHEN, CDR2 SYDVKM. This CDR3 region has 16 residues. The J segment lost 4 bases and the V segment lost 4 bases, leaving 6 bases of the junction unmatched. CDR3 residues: CASSSNRDRGTGELFF. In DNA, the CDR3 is TGTGCCAGCAGTTCGAACCGGGACAGGGGCACCGGGGAGCTGTTTTTT.

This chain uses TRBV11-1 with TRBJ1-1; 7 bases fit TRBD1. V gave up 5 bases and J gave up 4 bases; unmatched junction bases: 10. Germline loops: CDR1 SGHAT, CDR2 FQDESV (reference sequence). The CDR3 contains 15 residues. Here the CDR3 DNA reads TGTGCCAGCAGCCAGTCGGGACAGCAGTTCACTGAAGCTTTCTTT. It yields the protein CASSQSGQQFTEAFF. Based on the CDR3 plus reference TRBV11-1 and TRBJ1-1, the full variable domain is EAEVAQSPRYKITEKSQAVAFWCDPISGHATLYWYRQILGQGPELLVQFQDESVVDDSQLPKDRFSAERLKGVDSTLKIQPAELGDSAMYLCASSQSGQQFTEAFFGQGTRLTVV.

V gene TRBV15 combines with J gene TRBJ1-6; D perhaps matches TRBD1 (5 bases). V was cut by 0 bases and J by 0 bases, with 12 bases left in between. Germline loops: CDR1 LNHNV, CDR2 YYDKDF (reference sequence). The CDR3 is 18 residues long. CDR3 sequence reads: CATSRDNGAGSYNSPLHF. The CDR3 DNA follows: TGTGCCACCAGCAGAGACAATGGGGCAGGCTCCTATAATTCACCCCTCCACTTT.

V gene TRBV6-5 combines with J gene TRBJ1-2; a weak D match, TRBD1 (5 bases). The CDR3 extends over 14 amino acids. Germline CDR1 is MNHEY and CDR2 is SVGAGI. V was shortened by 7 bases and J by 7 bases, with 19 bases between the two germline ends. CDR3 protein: CASKLQDPGAGYTF. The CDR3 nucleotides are TGTGCCAGCAAGCTACAGGATCCCGGAGCTGGCTACACCTTC.

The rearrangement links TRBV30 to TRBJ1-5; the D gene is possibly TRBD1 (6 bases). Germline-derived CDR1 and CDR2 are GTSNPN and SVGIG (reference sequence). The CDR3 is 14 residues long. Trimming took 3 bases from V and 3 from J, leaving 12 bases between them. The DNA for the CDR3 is TGTGCCTGGAGCAGTGGACAGCCCAATCAGCCCCAGCATTTT. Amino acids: CAWSSGQPNQPQHF.

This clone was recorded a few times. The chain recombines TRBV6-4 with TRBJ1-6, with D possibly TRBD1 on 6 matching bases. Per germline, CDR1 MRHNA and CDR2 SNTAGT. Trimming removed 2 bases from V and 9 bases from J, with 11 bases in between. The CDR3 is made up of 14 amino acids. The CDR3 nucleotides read TGTGCCAGCAGTGACACGGACAGATCTTCACCCCTCCACTTT. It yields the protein CASSDTDRSSPLHF.